The 32 T cell receptor beta chains presented below share a single source sample, sequenced in a study of cytomegalovirus exposure and HLA in healthy donors. The PCR employed 60 Vbeta primers together with 13 Jbeta primers. Produced via immunoSEQ multiplex PCR; TCRdb's table is partial and in-frame only. The sample includes some 130,000 clones, around four fifths of them seen just once. The sample consisted of PBMCs. All receptors come from a man aged 25 to 40 in good health.

This clone turned up a few times. The CDR3 sequence: CASSHRGWAGTGELFF. The DNA for the CDR3 is TGTGCCAGCAGCCACCGTGGTTGGGCGGGCACCGGGGAGCTGTTTTTT. The V gene is TRBV13, the J gene TRBJ2-2, with a possible D match to TRBD2 (5 bases). Germline CDR1 is PRHDT and CDR2 is FYEKMQ (reference sequence). The V end lost 5 bases, the J end lost 4 bases, and 17 bases lay between the germline ends. The CDR3 contains 16 residues.

The chain employs TRBV18 and TRBJ2-1; 12 bases are a match to TRBD2. The trim removed 6 bases at V and 2 bases at J, leaving 14 bases unmatched. The germline V gene encodes CDR1 KGHSH and CDR2 LQKENI. CDR3 length: 19 amino acids. CDR3 amino acids: CASSPFAASGRAAYNEQFF. The DNA for the CDR3 is TGTGCCAGCTCCCCCTTTGCGGCTAGCGGGAGGGCCGCCTACAATGAGCAGTTCTTC. The entire variable domain, with the rest obtained from reference TRBV18 and TRBJ2-1, is as follows: NAGVMQNPRHLVRRRGQEARLRCSPMKGHSHVYWYRQLPEEGLKFMVYLQKENIIDESGMPKERFSAEFPKEGPSILRIQQVVRGDSAAYFCASSPFAASGRAAYNEQFFGPGTRLTVL.

The chain combines TRBV27 with TRBJ2-1, with 7 bases aligning to TRBD1. V shed 7 bases, J shed 9 bases, and the junction held 6 bases outside the gene matches. Germline CDR1 reads MNHEY; CDR2 reads SMNVEV (reference sequence). CDR3 size: 12 residues. CDR3 DNA sequence: TGTGCCAGCAACCAGGGGGTAGGTGAGCAGTTCTTC. It is translated as CASNQGVGEQFF.

CDR3 in DNA: TGTGCCAGCAGCAGGGGACAGGTCTTTCAGCCCCAGCATTTT. Protein product: CASSRGQVFQPQHF. This chain joins TRBV5-8 and TRBJ1-5; 8 positions match TRBD1. Germline trimming cut 4 bases from V and 6 bases from J; bases unmatched to any gene: 6. Germline CDR1 reads SGHTS; CDR2 reads YDEGEE. The CDR3 is made up of 14 amino acids.

About this clone: One junction end disagrees with the germline gene, perhaps due to a read error. The chain couples TRBV7-9 to TRBJ2-6; TRBD1 aligns across 12 bases. Germline V gene data show CDR1 as SEHNR and CDR2 as FQNEAQ (reference sequence). This CDR3 spans 19 amino acids. CDR3: CSSRTAGTGGVRGANVLTF. In nucleotides, the CDR3 is TGTTCCAGCAGAACCGCCGGGACAGGGGGCGTGCGAGGGGCCAACGTCCTGACTTTC.

The chain uses TRBV19 and TRBJ1-3; TRBD1 might be the D (5 bases). CDR1 is LNHDA, CDR2 SQIVND, per germline (reference sequence). V gave up 5 bases and J gave up 0 bases, with 11 bases separating them. The CDR3 sequence is 15 residues long. CDR3 in DNA: TGTGCCAGTAGTCAGGGCAGCCCCTCTGGAAACACCATATATTTT. Encoded protein: CASSQGSPSGNTIYF.

The gene calls are TRBV27 and TRBJ2-2; D is ambiguous. There are 13 residues in the CDR3. Trimming removed 4 bases from V and 0 bases from J, with 3 bases in between. The V gene's germline CDR1 is MNHEY and CDR2 SMNVEV (reference sequence). The CDR3 nucleotides are TGTGCCAGCAGTTCCTCGAACACCGGGGAGCTGTTTTTT. It specifies CASSSSNTGELFF.

The V call is TRBV5-4, the J call TRBJ2-5; D unresolved. TRBJ2-7 explains the end of the DNA better; the J call may be wrong. This CDR3 region has 13 residues. CDR1 is SGHNT and CDR2 is YYREEE in the germline V gene (reference sequence). The CDR3 reads CASSFGPDYEQYF. CDR3 sequence (DNA): TGTGCCAGCAGCTTCGGACCGGACTACGAGCAGTACTTC.

The rearrangement uses TRBV28 and TRBJ2-7, with D possibly being TRBD1 (5 bases). From germline, CDR1 is MDHEN and CDR2 SYDVKM. The germline V and J ends were trimmed by 6 bases and 2 bases, with 17 bases remaining between them. The length of the CDR3 is 15 residues. The CDR3: CASRDVDKGTYEQYF. In DNA form, the CDR3 reads TGTGCCAGCAGGGATGTGGACAAAGGTACCTACGAGCAGTACTTC.

V and J are TRBV9 and TRBJ1-1; TRBD1 is a possible D gene (5 bases). Trimming took off 1 base at V and 5 bases at J, with 9 bases between the two ends. In germline, CDR1 is SGDLS, CDR2 YYNGEE. This CDR3 is built from 13 residues. CDR3 in DNA: TGTGCCAGCAGCGTAAGGGGTAGTACTGAAGCTTTCTTT. Amino acid sequence: CASSVRGSTEAFF.

The chain carries TRBV6-1 and TRBJ2-5, with D tentatively TRBD2 (6 bases). Germline V gives CDR1 MNHNS, CDR2 SASEGT. The CDR3 covers 14 residues. The V end was cut by 2 bases, the J end by 5 bases, with 12 bases between. The CDR3 here is CASSEYEGRETQYF. The DNA for the CDR3 is TGTGCCAGCAGTGAATATGAAGGGAGGGAGACCCAGTACTTC.

In this sample, this clone turned up many times. This chain joins TRBV2 and TRBJ2-6; D remains unclear. Trimming removed 6 bases from V and 0 bases from J, with 6 bases in between. The CDR3 runs to 14 residues. In germline, CDR1 is SNHLY, CDR2 FYNNEI. The CDR3 DNA follows: TGTGCCAGCAGCGCCAGCTCTGGGGCCAACGTCCTGACTTTC. Translation: CASSASSGANVLTF.

This clone is medium-sized within its sample. V gene TRBV25-1 combines with J gene TRBJ1-2; D is possibly TRBD1 (6 bases). The CDR3 is 14 residues long. With 5 bases removed from V and 3 bases from J, the gap between germline ends came to 13 bases. Germline V lookup: CDR1 MGHDK, CDR2 SYGVNS. CDR3 amino acids: CASSTQQGHYGYTF. CDR3 DNA: TGTGCCAGCAGTACCCAACAGGGCCACTATGGCTACACCTTC.

The rearrangement joins TRBV9 to TRBJ1-1; 9 bases fit TRBD1. The germline gives CDR1 SGDLS, CDR2 YYNGEE. V shed 4 bases and J 0 bases; nucleotides not matched to a gene: 7. The CDR3 extends over 16 amino acids. The CDR3 loop is CASSKVDRGMNTEAFF. The CDR3 DNA is TGTGCCAGCAGCAAAGTGGACAGGGGCATGAACACTGAAGCTTTCTTT.

The V call is TRBV4-2, the J call TRBJ2-2, with TRBD2 matching 8 bases. The V gene end was trimmed by 0 bases and the J gene end by 5 bases; junction bases not matched to a gene: 5. Germline-derived CDR1 and CDR2 are LGHNA and YNFKEQ. The CDR3 is made up of 16 amino acids. The CDR3 region is CASSQESGRRTGELFF. CDR3 sequence (DNA): TGTGCCAGCAGCCAAGAAAGCGGGAGAAGGACCGGGGAGCTGTTTTTT.

The J gene is TRBJ1-2, the V gene TRBV6-6; a possible D gene is TRBD1 (6 bases). The CDR3 loop spans 11 amino acids. Germline CDR1 is MNHNY and CDR2 is SVGAGI (reference sequence). V was trimmed by 5 bases and J by 9 bases, leaving 10 bases between them. CDR3 sequence reads: CASSEQGSYTF. As DNA, the CDR3 is TGTGCCAGCAGTGAACAGGGAAGCTACACCTTC.

The gene calls are TRBV14 and TRBJ1-1, with TRBD1 as a possible D gene (6 bases). The CDR3 has 12 amino acids. V shed 6 bases and J shed 6 bases, with 11 bases lying between them. CDR1 SGHDN and CDR2 FVKESK come from the germline V gene. The chain's CDR3 is CASRAQGPEAFF. The CDR3 DNA reads as TGTGCCAGCAGGGCACAGGGTCCTGAAGCTTTCTTT.

The CDR3 coding sequence is TGTGCCAGTAGTCGAGGTAGCAATCAGCCCCAGCATTTT. Its protein product is CASSRGSNQPQHF. The chain uses TRBV19 and TRBJ1-5; D not resolved. The CDR3 consists of 13 residues. V lost 5 bases and J lost 0, with 5 bases in between. The germline V gene encodes CDR1 LNHDA and CDR2 SQIVND (reference sequence).

This chain joins TRBV13 and TRBJ1-3; tentatively, D is TRBD1 (6 bases). In germline, CDR1 is PRHDT, CDR2 FYEKMQ (reference sequence). The CDR3 contains 15 residues. Trimming cost V 5 bases and J 4 bases, with 15 bases left between them. CDR3 amino acids: CASSPFRDIGNTIYF. CDR3 sequence (DNA): TGTGCCAGCAGCCCATTCCGGGACATCGGAAACACCATATATTTT.

The chain couples TRBV7-2 to TRBJ2-1; 12 bases map to TRBD2. V lost 4 bases to trimming and J lost 9 bases; unmatched junction nucleotides: 7. The CDR3 loop spans 15 amino acids. Per the germline V gene, CDR1 is SGHTA and CDR2 is FQGNSA. This CDR3 is CASSSSGRERAEQFF. DNA of the CDR3: TGTGCCAGCAGCTCTAGCGGGAGGGAACGTGCTGAGCAGTTCTTC.

The rearrangement joins TRBV5-1 to TRBJ2-2; 7 bases fit TRBD2. Trimming took 0 bases from V and 4 from J; bases not matched to a gene: 6. CDR3 length: 16 residues. Germline V lookup: CDR1 SGHRS, CDR2 YFSETQ. CDR3 sequence reads: CASSLEGGRSTGELFF. Written as DNA, the CDR3 is TGCGCCAGCAGCTTGGAGGGCGGGAGATCCACCGGGGAGCTGTTTTTT.

This chain links TRBV14 with TRBJ2-1, with 8 bases fitting TRBD1. Per germline, CDR1 SGHDN and CDR2 FVKESK. V lost 1 base to trimming and J lost 2 bases; unmatched junction nucleotides: 1. The CDR3 sequence is 15 residues long. CDR3: CASSQGTGPYNEQFF. The CDR3, as DNA: TGTGCCAGCAGCCAAGGGACAGGGCCCTACAATGAGCAGTTCTTC.

This clone was counted a few times. This chain connects TRBV7-3 to TRBJ2-1, with 11 bases lining up with TRBD2. Per germline, CDR1 SGHTA and CDR2 FQGTGA. The V segment lost 1 base and the J segment 8 bases; nucleotides outside the gene matches: 4. This CDR3 is built from 15 residues. CDR3 in amino acids: CASSLRIAGGDEQFF. The CDR3 bases are TGTGCCAGCAGCTTAAGAATAGCGGGAGGGGATGAGCAGTTCTTC.

The CDR3 is CASSEFPASGSSYNEQFF. The CDR3 coding sequence is TGTGCCAGCAGTGAATTCCCGGCTAGCGGGTCCTCCTACAATGAGCAGTTCTTC. The rearrangement uses TRBV6-4 and TRBJ2-1; 8 bases agree with TRBD2. Germline CDR1 reads MRHNA; CDR2 reads SNTAGT. This CDR3 has 18 amino acids. V lost 3 bases, J lost 0 bases, and 10 bases stayed unmatched.

V usage is TRBV6-4 and J usage is TRBJ2-1; D gene unclear. CDR1 MRHNA and CDR2 SNTAGT come from the germline V gene. The ends were cut back, 4 bases at V and 3 bases at J, with 7 bases in the middle. This CDR3 is 13 amino acids long. The CDR3 DNA reads as TGTGCCAGCAGTGCATACTTCTACAATGAGCAGTTCTTC. It yields the protein CASSAYFYNEQFF.

This rearrangement joins TRBV10-3 to TRBJ2-7; 8 bases line up with TRBD1. This CDR3 spans 14 amino acids. CDR1 is ENHRY, CDR2 SYGVKD, per germline. J gave up 2 bases and V 6 bases, and 6 bases lay outside the gene matches. CDR3 sequence: CAIRRTGNTYEQYF. The CDR3 nucleotides read TGTGCCATCAGGAGGACAGGGAACACCTACGAGCAGTACTTC.

The genes are TRBV29-1 and TRBJ1-2; weak D call: TRBD1 (6 bases). The CDR3 has 13 amino acids. The V and J ends lost 5 bases and 1 base respectively, with 11 bases between them. Germline-derived CDR1 and CDR2 are SQVTM and ANQGSEA. CDR3 protein: CSVTGHNNYGYTF. DNA of the CDR3: TGCAGCGTTACGGGACACAATAACTATGGCTACACCTTC. The whole variable domain, remainder taken from reference TRBV29-1 and TRBJ1-2, is SAVISQKPSRDICQRGTSLTIQCQVDSQVTMMFWYRQQPGQSLTLIATANQGSEATYESGFVIDKFPISRPNLTFSTLTVSNMSPEDSSIYLCSVTGHNNYGYTFGSGTRLTVV.

The rearrangement uses TRBV7-8 and TRBJ1-4; TRBD1 matches 12 bases. The CDR3 totals 16 residues. V gave up 5 bases and J gave up 4 bases; unmatched junction bases: 5. Germline loops: CDR1 SGHVS, CDR2 FQNEAQ. In nucleotides, the CDR3 is TGTGCCAGCAGCGCCGGGACAGGGGGCCTTAATGAAAAACTGTTTTTT. Protein product: CASSAGTGGLNEKLFF. The entire variable domain, with the rest obtained from reference TRBV7-8 and TRBJ1-4, is as follows: GAGVSQSPRYKVAKRGQDVALRCDPISGHVSLFWYQQALGQGPEFLTYFQNEAQLDKSGLPSDRFFAERPEGSVSTLKIQRTQQEDSAVYLCASSAGTGGLNEKLFFGSGTQLSVL.

This chain connects TRBV4-1 to TRBJ2-5, with TRBD2 identical over 10 bases. The J call may be in error: the DNA end matches TRBJ2-7 better. This CDR3 comprises 16 residues. Germline CDR1 reads MGHRA; CDR2 reads YSYEKL. CDR3 sequence: CASSQGTSGLFYEQYF. The DNA of the CDR3 is TGCGCCAGCAGCCAAGGGACTAGCGGCCTTTTCTACGAGCAGTACTTC.

A single count supports this clone. The chain is built from TRBV2 and TRBJ2-2; 7 bases are shared with TRBD1. The CDR3 has 12 residues. Losses at the gene ends were 8 bases for V and 6 bases for J; bases not matched to a gene: 3. Germline V gene sequence: CDR1 SNHLY, CDR2 FYNNEI. CDR3 protein: CASPTGAGELFF. The CDR3 DNA sequence: TGTGCCAGCCCTACAGGGGCCGGGGAGCTGTTTTTT.

The CDR3 protein is CASRRADRGRGYGYTF. Written as DNA, the CDR3 is TGTGCCAGCAGACGAGCTGACAGGGGGCGAGGCTATGGCTACACCTTC. This chain connects TRBV27 to TRBJ1-2, with TRBD1 identical over 10 bases. The germline CDR1 and CDR2 sequences are MNHEY and SMNVEV (reference sequence). Losses at the gene ends were 6 bases for V and 4 bases for J; bases not matched to a gene: 11. The CDR3 sequence is 16 residues long.

The chain links TRBV30 to TRBJ2-7; weak D call: TRBD2 (7 bases). CDR3 length equals 12 residues. Germline lookup yields CDR1 GTSNPN and CDR2 SVGIG (reference sequence). V was cut by 4 bases and J by 7 bases, with 14 bases left in between. The CDR3 DNA sequence: TGTGCCTGGAAGGGGGGGGCCCGGGAGCAGTACTTC. Its translation is CAWKGGAREQYF.